Below, 29 T cell receptor beta chains from the same sample are listed, as sequenced in a study of OX40 agonist ivuxolimab in advanced cancers. TCRdb keeps only in-frame clones here, not all; method: immunoSEQ multiplex PCR. The sample holds some 81,000 clones, 80% to 90% seen once. Source: CD4+ or CD8+ T cells sorted from blood, taken in a trial of the OX40 agonist ivuxolimab. These receptors all stem from an adult with an advanced solid tumor such as melanoma, head and neck, liver or kidney cancer.

The rearrangement joins TRBV27 to TRBJ1-6; 8 positions agree with TRBD1. The CDR3 sequence is 15 residues long. The germline V gene encodes CDR1 MNHEY and CDR2 SMNVEV (reference sequence). V gave up 3 bases and J gave up 9 bases; unmatched junction bases: 7. CDR3 nucleotide sequence: TGTGCCAGCAGTTTTTTGGACAGGGCTAGTTCACCCCTCCACTTT. Its protein is CASSFLDRASSPLHF.

The chain carries TRBV11-2 and TRBJ2-3, with 9 bases aligning to TRBD2. Per germline, CDR1 SGHAT and CDR2 FQNNGV. The CDR3 contains 16 residues. V lost 1 base and J lost 4; bases outside the gene matches: 6. The CDR3 DNA follows: TGTGCCAGCAGCTTAGGCGGCGGGGGGGCCCCAGATACGCAGTATTTT. It encodes CASSLGGGGAPDTQYF.

This clone occurred once. The chain links TRBV7-9 to TRBJ1-4, with D hard to call. In germline, CDR1 is SEHNR, CDR2 FQNEAQ (reference sequence). V was cut by 1 base and J by 7 bases, with 4 bases left in between. The CDR3 covers 12 residues. The DNA for the CDR3 is TGTGCCAGCAGCTTAGAACGTGAAAAACTGTTTTTT. It codes for CASSLEREKLFF.

The CDR3 reads CASAPGGQRTTSNQPQHF. As DNA, the CDR3 is TGTGCCAGTGCCCCGGGCGGACAGCGCACAACTAGCAATCAGCCCCAGCATTTT. This chain links TRBV19 with TRBJ1-5, with D maybe TRBD1 (6 bases). This CDR3 has 18 amino acids. V was clipped by 8 bases and J by 0 bases, with 23 bases between them. Germline-derived CDR1 and CDR2 are LNHDA and SQIVND (reference sequence).

This chain connects TRBV5-6 to TRBJ1-4; the D gene is possibly TRBD1 (5 bases). Per germline, CDR1 SGHDT and CDR2 YYEEEE. The CDR3 totals 15 residues. Between the trimmed V and J ends, which lost 2 bases and 7 bases, there was a span of 15 bases. CDR3 sequence: CASSFQDTLGEKLFF. The DNA of the CDR3 is TGTGCCAGCAGCTTTCAGGACACGTTGGGTGAAAAACTGTTTTTT. Full variable domain (rest looked up from reference TRBV5-6 and TRBJ1-4): DAGVTQSPTHLIKTRGQQVTLRCSPKSGHDTVSWYQQALGQGPQFIFQYYEEEERQRGNFPDRFSGHQFPNYSSELNVNALLLGDSALYLCASSFQDTLGEKLFFGSGTQLSVL.

The chain combines TRBV5-1 with TRBJ2-1; tentative D call: TRBD1 (6 bases). Looked up from germline, CDR1 is SGHRS and CDR2 is YFSETQ. The CDR3 sequence is 14 residues long. V gave up 2 bases and J gave up 7 bases, with 13 bases separating them. The CDR3 loop reads CASSLDRTANEQFF. The CDR3 DNA is TGCGCCAGCAGCTTAGACCGGACAGCAAATGAGCAGTTCTTC.

The gene calls are TRBV19 and TRBJ1-5; TRBD1 might be the D (5 bases). The germline CDR1 and CDR2 sequences are LNHDA and SQIVND (reference sequence). The length of the CDR3 is 14 residues. V lost 3 bases and J lost 5, with 11 bases in between. The CDR3 sequence is CASSIRQGDQPQHF. CDR3 DNA: TGTGCCAGTAGTATTCGGCAGGGTGATCAGCCCCAGCATTTT.

This clone has a single count. The gene calls are TRBV10-3 and TRBJ1-2; a weak D match, TRBD1 (5 bases). The CDR3 is 12 residues long. V was cut by 7 bases and J by 8 bases, with 14 bases left in between. CDR1 and CDR2 from the germline V gene are ENHRY and SYGVKD. The CDR3 is CAITSDWGGYTF. In DNA form, the CDR3 reads TGTGCCATCACCTCAGATTGGGGGGGCTACACCTTC.

This chain uses TRBV19 with TRBJ1-2; 8 bases align to TRBD1. The germline gives CDR1 LNHDA, CDR2 SQIVND (reference sequence). CDR3 length equals 15 residues. Trimming at V came to 4 bases and at J to 2 bases, leaving 6 bases not matched to a gene. The CDR3 region is CASSRIGQGNYGYTF. The DNA of the CDR3 is TGTGCCAGTAGTAGGATCGGACAGGGAAACTATGGCTACACCTTC.

CDR3 amino acids: CASSLGAGNSPLHF. CDR3 sequence (DNA): TGTGCCAGCAGCTTGGGGGCAGGGAATTCACCCCTCCACTTT. The gene calls are TRBV5-5 and TRBJ1-6; possible D gene TRBD1, 5 bases. The CDR3 covers 14 residues. Trimming stripped 0 bases from V and 7 bases from J, with 8 bases between. Germline V gene lookup returns CDR1 SGHKS and CDR2 YYEKEE (reference sequence).

The chain has TRBV2 and TRBJ2-5; the match to TRBD2 covers 8 bases. The CDR3 has 15 residues. Germline trimming cut 7 bases from V and 5 bases from J; bases unmatched to any gene: 12. The germline gives CDR1 SNHLY, CDR2 FYNNEI. The CDR3, as DNA: TGTGCCAGCACCTCTGACGGGGGGGCCCAGGAGACCCAGTACTTC. It is translated as CASTSDGGAQETQYF.

This sequence joins TRBV5-1 and TRBJ2-2, with 7 bases matching TRBD1. The V gene's germline CDR1 is SGHRS and CDR2 YFSETQ. CDR3 size: 14 residues. CDR3 protein: CTLPGTAETGELFF. The CDR3 nucleotides read TGCACCCTCCCCGGGACAGCGGAAACCGGGGAGCTGTTTTTT. Together with reference TRBV5-1 and TRBJ2-2, the CDR3 gives the full variable domain: KAGVTQTPRYLIKTRGQQVTLSCSPISGHRSVSWYQQTPGQGLQFLFEYFSETQRNKGNFPGRFSGRQFSNSRSEMNVSTLELGDSALYLCTLPGTAETGELFFGEGSRLTVL.

This clone has just one count. The CDR3, as DNA: TGTGCCAGCTCACCACGGACAGTGGACGATAATTCACCCCTCCACTTT. Its translation: CASSPRTVDDNSPLHF. V usage is TRBV18 and J usage is TRBJ1-6, with D maybe TRBD1 (6 bases). The CDR3 spans 16 residues. V dropped 1 base and J dropped 5 bases, with 12 bases sitting between them. CDR1 and CDR2 (germline): KGHSH, LQKENI.

A few counts support this clone. The genes are TRBV19 and TRBJ1-6; no reliable D call. Trimming pared 7 bases from V and 11 bases from J, leaving 12 bases between. This CDR3 has 12 amino acids. Germline-derived CDR1 and CDR2 are LNHDA and SQIVND (reference sequence). The CDR3 here is CASTTSDTPLHF. CDR3 in DNA: TGTGCCAGTACCACCTCTGATACACCCCTCCACTTT. Supplemented by reference TRBV19 and TRBJ1-6, the full variable domain reads DGGITQSPKYLFRKEGQNVTLSCEQNLNHDAMYWYRQDPGQGLRLIYYSQIVNDFQKGDIAEGYSVSREKKESFPLTVTSAQKNPTAFYLCASTTSDTPLHFGNGTRLTVT.

The rearrangement links TRBV4-3 to TRBJ1-2, with 7 bases matching TRBD1. After removal of 1 base from V and 6 bases from J, the junction contained 5 bases not matched to a gene. The V gene's germline CDR1 is LGHNA and CDR2 YSLEER. The CDR3 runs to 14 residues. In DNA form, the CDR3 reads TGCGCCAGCAGCCAAGGACAGGGAAGGGATGGCTACACCTTC. Residues: CASSQGQGRDGYTF.

The chain joins TRBV11-3 to TRBJ2-5, with 7 bases identical to TRBD1. Per germline, CDR1 SGHNT and CDR2 YENEEA. The junction had 11 bases not matched to a gene; V was cut back by 6 bases and J by 4 bases. The CDR3 totals 15 residues. The chain's CDR3 is CASSPPGQLAETQYF. Written as DNA, the CDR3 is TGTGCCAGCAGTCCTCCGGGACAGCTCGCAGAGACCCAGTACTTC.

Remarks on this clone: Within the sample, other DNA sequences also encode this same CDR3. The CDR3 coding sequence is TGTGCCAGCAGCTTCAGGGCGGGATCATCTGGGGAGCTGTTTTTT. Translated: CASSFRAGSSGELFF. The chain has TRBV7-2 and TRBJ2-2; tentatively, D is TRBD2 (6 bases). Trimming pared 3 bases from V and 8 bases from J, leaving 16 bases between. Germline V lookup: CDR1 SGHTA, CDR2 FQGNSA. The CDR3 sequence is 15 residues long.

This clone was seen just once. V is TRBV7-3 and J is TRBJ1-2, with TRBD1 as a possible D gene (6 bases). Germline V lookup: CDR1 SGHTA, CDR2 FQGTGA. The V gene lost 2 bases and the J gene lost 2 bases, with 12 bases spanning the gap. The CDR3 length is 15 residues. DNA of the CDR3: TGTGCCAGCAGCTTAGGGCAGGGGCACAACTATGGCTACACCTTC. It yields the protein CASSLGQGHNYGYTF.

V and J are TRBV5-8 and TRBJ2-5; the D gene is possibly TRBD1 (6 bases). With 4 bases removed from V and 5 bases from J, the gap between germline ends came to 24 bases. CDR1 is SGHTS and CDR2 is YDEGEE in the germline V gene. The CDR3 runs 17 residues. The CDR3 nucleotides read TGTGCCAGCAGCCTGATTTTACAGGGCACCCACGGGGAGACCCAGTACTTC. Its translation is CASSLILQGTHGETQYF. Drawing the rest from reference TRBV5-8 and TRBJ2-5, the complete variable domain is EAGVTQSPTHLIKTRGQQATLRCSPISGHTSVYWYQQALGLGLQFLLWYDEGEERNRGNFPPRFSGRQFPNYSSELNVNALELEDSALYLCASSLILQGTHGETQYFGPGTRLLVL.

The chain couples TRBV6-1 to TRBJ2-7; 10 nucleotides agree with TRBD1. Per the germline V gene, CDR1 is MNHNS and CDR2 is SASEGT. V shed 7 bases, J shed 6 bases, and the junction held 9 bases outside the gene matches. The length of the CDR3 is 14 residues. The CDR3 sequence: CASTGDRGTSEQYF. The CDR3 DNA reads TGTGCCAGCACCGGGGACAGGGGAACGTCCGAGCAGTACTTC.

CDR3 sequence (DNA): TGTGCCAGCAGCCGACAGGGACCGAACACTGAAGCTTTCTTT. Translation: CASSRQGPNTEAFF. The chain uses TRBV7-2 and TRBJ1-1; 7 nucleotides match TRBD1. With V trimmed by 5 bases and J by 1 base, 4 bases remained unmatched. The CDR3 totals 14 residues. Germline V gives CDR1 SGHTA, CDR2 FQGNSA.

This clone was observed a single time. V and J are TRBV2 and TRBJ1-2, with D unresolved. Germline V lookup: CDR1 SNHLY, CDR2 FYNNEI. This CDR3 contains 15 residues. V lost 0 bases and J lost 1, with 9 bases in between. In nucleotides, the CDR3 is TGTGCCAGCAGTGAAGCCATCTCTTTTAACTATGGCTACACCTTC. It encodes CASSEAISFNYGYTF.

V is TRBV6-5 and J is TRBJ1-6; D call uncertain. The germline V and J ends were trimmed by 6 bases and 2 bases, with 11 bases remaining between them. The CDR3 covers 15 residues. Looked up from germline, CDR1 is MNHEY and CDR2 is SVGAGI. The DNA for the CDR3 is TGTGCCAGCAGGAAAGGAGGCGCCTATAATTCACCCCTCCACTTT. Protein: CASRKGGAYNSPLHF.

The chain joins TRBV9 to TRBJ2-1; 8 bases align to TRBD2. CDR1 is SGDLS and CDR2 is YYNGEE in the germline V gene. The J segment lost 4 bases and the V segment lost 0 bases, leaving 3 bases of the junction unmatched. The length of the CDR3 is 15 residues. The CDR3 region is CASSVELADYNEQFF. CDR3 DNA sequence: TGTGCCAGCAGCGTAGAACTAGCGGATTACAATGAGCAGTTCTTC.

This chain joins TRBV27 and TRBJ2-7; TRBD2 is a possible D gene (7 bases). The CDR3 totals 14 residues. Germline V lookup: CDR1 MNHEY, CDR2 SMNVEV (reference sequence). Trimming removed 3 bases at V and 7 bases at J, with 16 bases between. The CDR3 coding sequence is TGTGCCAGCAGTTTTAGTGGGGGGGCCCGAGAGCAGTACTTC. This sequence encodes CASSFSGGAREQYF.

The sample holds a few counts of this clone. This chain joins TRBV7-2 and TRBJ2-7; the match to TRBD1 covers 9 bases. The germline gives CDR1 SGHTA, CDR2 FQGNSA. This CDR3 is built from 16 residues. The trim removed 2 bases at V and 7 bases at J, leaving 12 bases unmatched. The CDR3 nucleotides are TGTGCCAGCAGCTTAAGTTTAGGGACAGGGTTTCGGGAGCAGTACTTC. It is translated as CASSLSLGTGFREQYF.

This rearrangement joins TRBV4-1 to TRBJ1-5; 8 nucleotides align to TRBD1. The length of the CDR3 is 15 residues. The germline CDR1 and CDR2 sequences are MGHRA and YSYEKL. Losses at the gene ends were 4 bases for V and 7 bases for J; bases not matched to a gene: 9. CDR3 region: CASSRGQGRWQPQHF. CDR3 DNA sequence: TGCGCCAGCAGCCGAGGACAGGGTCGATGGCAGCCCCAGCATTTT.

The chain joins TRBV5-1 to TRBJ1-1, with no clear D. The V gene's germline CDR1 is SGHRS and CDR2 YFSETQ. The CDR3 consists of 13 residues. Between the trimmed V and J ends, which lost 4 bases and 1 base, there was a span of 8 bases. CDR3 loop: CASSTGENTEAFF. CDR3 coding DNA: TGCGCCAGCAGCACGGGAGAGAACACTGAAGCTTTCTTT.

In its sample, this clone was seen once. This chain joins TRBV30 and TRBJ1-5; TRBD1 matches at 7 bases. Germline V gene sequence: CDR1 GTSNPN, CDR2 SVGIG (reference sequence). This CDR3 comprises 15 residues. V shed 6 bases, J shed 4 bases, and the junction held 12 bases outside the gene matches. CDR3 DNA: TGTGCCTGTGTGCAATCAGGGGGGGGGAATCAGCCCCAGCATTTT. The encoded protein is CACVQSGGGNQPQHF. Variable domain in full (rest from reference TRBV30 and TRBJ1-5): SQTIHQWPATLVQPVGSPLSLECTVEGTSNPNLYWYRQAAGRGLQLLFYSVGIGQISSEVPQNLSASRPQDRQFILSSKKLLLSDSGFYLCACVQSGGGNQPQHFGDGTRLSIL.